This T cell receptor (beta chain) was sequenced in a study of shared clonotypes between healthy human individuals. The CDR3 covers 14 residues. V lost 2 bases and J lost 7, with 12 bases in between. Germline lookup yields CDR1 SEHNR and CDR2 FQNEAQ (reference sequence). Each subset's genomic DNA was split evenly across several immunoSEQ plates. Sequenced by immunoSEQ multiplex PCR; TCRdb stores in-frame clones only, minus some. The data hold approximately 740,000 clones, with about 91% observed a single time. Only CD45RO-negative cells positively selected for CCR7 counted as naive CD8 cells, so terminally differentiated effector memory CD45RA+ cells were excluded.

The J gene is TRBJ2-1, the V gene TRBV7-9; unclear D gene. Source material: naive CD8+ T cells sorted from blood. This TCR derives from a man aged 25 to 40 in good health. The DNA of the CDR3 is TGTGCCAGCAGCTTACCGGAGAGGTGGAATGAGCAGTTCTTC. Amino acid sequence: CASSLPERWNEQFF.